The 5 T cell receptor beta chains listed next were all sequenced from one sample in a study of T-cell reconstitution after alpha-beta-depleted transplantation in children. Preparation of the TCRbeta library used unique molecular identifiers. TCRdb independently ran MiXCR on the PCR reads; one entry per CDR3 protein. This table has roughly 500,000 distinct CDR3 sequences, 15% to 20% appearing once. The input for sequencing was PBMCs from the stem cell graft donor, taken from the stem cell graft. The receptor set was obtained from a human donor who donated a stem cell graft to a child with acute lymphoblastic leukemia.

In this sample, this clonotype turned up once. This chain links TRBV12-3 or TRBV12-4 with TRBJ2-1; 13 bases map to TRBD2. With V trimmed by 5 bases and J by 8 bases, 3 bases remained unmatched. This CDR3 is 14 amino acids long. In nucleotides, the CDR3 is TGTGCCAGCAGTCGGACTAGCGGGGGTCATGAGCAGTTCTTC. Translation: CASSRTSGGHEQFF.

The genes are TRBV5-1 and TRBJ2-1, with unresolved D. V was shortened by 1 base and J by 4 bases, with 9 bases between the two germline ends. This CDR3 is 14 amino acids long. The germline CDR1 and CDR2 sequences are SGHRS and YFSETQ. The DNA of the CDR3 is TGCGCCAGCAGCTTGATGGGAAATTACAATGAGCAGTTCTTC. The encoded protein is CASSLMGNYNEQFF.

In this sample, this clonotype turned up a few times. DNA of the CDR3: TGCAGCGTTGAGCTAGCGGGGACCCAGTACTTC. It encodes CSVELAGTQYF. The gene calls are TRBV29-1 and TRBJ2-5; 8 bases line up with TRBD2. V trimming: 3 bases; J trimming: 7 bases; junction bases outside the gene matches: 1. CDR1 is SQVTM, CDR2 ANQGSEA, per germline. CDR3 length equals 11 residues.

The chain joins TRBV30 to TRBJ1-2; D is unclear. V was trimmed by 0 bases and J by 10 bases, leaving 21 bases between them. The CDR3 extends over 15 amino acids. Germline V gene lookup returns CDR1 GTSNPN and CDR2 SVGIG (reference sequence). CDR3 DNA sequence: TGTGCCTGGAGTGTACCCGCAGGACCATCTATAGACTACACCTTC. Its translation: CAWSVPAGPSIDYTF.

J is TRBJ1-5 and V is TRBV18, with 7 bases aligning to TRBD1. CDR1 is KGHSH and CDR2 is LQKENI in the germline V gene. CDR3 size: 15 residues. Trimming took 3 bases from V and 1 from J; bases not matched to a gene: 3. The CDR3 DNA reads as TGTGCCAGCTCACCGCCAGGGGGGAGCAATCAGCCCCAGCATTTT. It specifies CASSPPGGSNQPQHF.